This passage covers 25 T cell receptor beta chains from one sample sequenced in a study of blood T cells in healthy people across ages. Combining a sample-barcoded 5' primer with a J-beta primer mix, a second PCR ran for about 6 to 12 cycles. TCRdb reanalysed the 5' RACE reads using MiXCR and keeps one entry per CDR3 protein. The sample contains 1.5 million to 2 million distinct CDR3 sequences, 28% of which appear only once. The source material was blood. The receptors derive from a woman in her thirties in good health.

The gene calls are TRBV29-1 and TRBJ1-1; 10 nucleotides agree with TRBD1. The CDR3 has 13 residues. Germline V gives CDR1 SQVTM, CDR2 ANQGSEA. V trimming: 2 bases; J trimming: 7 bases; junction bases outside the gene matches: 4. The CDR3 sequence: CSVELDRGYEAFF. CDR3 DNA sequence: TGCAGCGTTGAATTGGACAGGGGGTATGAAGCTTTCTTT.

The chain uses TRBV28 and TRBJ2-1, with TRBD2 matching 11 bases. This CDR3 region has 16 residues. Per the germline V gene, CDR1 is MDHEN and CDR2 is SYDVKM. V dropped 6 bases and J dropped 0; count of bases not matched to a gene: 4. Written as DNA, the CDR3 is TGTGCCAGCAGCCGTAGCGGGAGGGCCTCCTACAATGAGCAGTTCTTC. Protein sequence: CASSRSGRASYNEQFF.

The V and J genes are TRBV7-8 and TRBJ1-4; no definite D call. This CDR3 has 15 amino acids. Germline V gives CDR1 SGHVS, CDR2 FQNEAQ. V was clipped by 0 bases and J by 0 bases, with 5 bases between them. The DNA of the CDR3 is TGTGCCAGCAGCTTAGCAGGCCCAACTAATGAAAAACTGTTTTTT. This sequence encodes CASSLAGPTNEKLFF. The full variable domain, with the rest looked up from reference TRBV7-8 and TRBJ1-4, is GAGVSQSPRYKVAKRGQDVALRCDPISGHVSLFWYQQALGQGPEFLTYFQNEAQLDKSGLPSDRFFAERPEGSVSTLKIQRTQQEDSAVYLCASSLAGPTNEKLFFGSGTQLSVL.

The chain carries TRBV7-7 and TRBJ2-5; no firm D call. V lost 1 base and J lost 2, with 14 bases in between. The CDR3 is made up of 16 amino acids. Germline CDR1 and CDR2: SSHAT and FNYEAQ (reference sequence). This chain's CDR3 is CASSLVWSTVQETQYF. The CDR3 DNA follows: TGTGCCAGCAGCTTAGTTTGGTCTACCGTACAAGAGACCCAGTACTTC.

There are many counts of this clonotype. The chain employs TRBV10-1 and TRBJ2-5, with D unclear. The DNA matches TRBJ2-7 better at its end, which makes the J call doubtful. The CDR3 has 12 residues. Germline V gene sequence: CDR1 WNHNN, CDR2 SYGVQD (reference sequence). The CDR3 region is CASGPSLDEQYF. DNA of the CDR3: TGCGCCAGCGGGCCAAGTTTGGACGAGCAGTACTTC.

This clonotype was found many times. CDR3: CASSAGRILDEQYF. The CDR3 bases are TGTGCCAGCAGTGCCGGACGGATATTGGACGAGCAGTACTTC. The rearrangement links TRBV12-3 or TRBV12-4 to TRBJ2-7, with D hard to call. V lost 5 bases and J lost 5, with 16 bases in between. The CDR3 totals 14 residues.

The V call is TRBV6-6, the J call TRBJ1-4; D is unresolved. Germline CDR1 and CDR2: MNHNY and SVGAGI (reference sequence). Trimming stripped 2 bases from V and 12 bases from J, with 19 bases between. The CDR3 spans 15 residues. CDR3 coding DNA: TGTGCCAGCAGTTACCGCCGGGAACAACGTGGGGAACTGTTTTTT. This encodes CASSYRREQRGELFF.

V and J are TRBV4-1 and TRBJ2-2; D is uncertain. The germline gives CDR1 MGHRA, CDR2 YSYEKL. The CDR3 is 13 amino acids. Deletions cut 1 base from V and 6 bases from J, with 6 bases between. The CDR3: CASSQVLAGELFF. The CDR3 nucleotides are TGCGCCAGCAGCCAAGTTCTTGCCGGGGAGCTGTTTTTT.

The rearrangement links TRBV6-6 to TRBJ2-3; D call uncertain. Germline V gives CDR1 MNHNY, CDR2 SVGAGI (reference sequence). This CDR3 spans 13 amino acids. Trimming removed 4 bases at V and 6 bases at J, with 11 bases between. The CDR3 DNA sequence: TGTGCCAGCAGTTGGGTTGGTGGGGATACGCAGTATTTT. Its protein product is CASSWVGGDTQYF.

This clonotype has just a few counts. V usage is TRBV20-1 and J usage is TRBJ1-5, with D possibly being TRBD1 (6 bases). Trimming shortened V by 7 bases and J by 6 bases, and 16 bases separated the two germline ends. This CDR3 region has 13 residues. In germline, CDR1 is DFQATT, CDR2 SNEGSKA (reference sequence). CDR3 nucleotide sequence: TGCAGTGTAACACAGGGAGTCACTCAGCCCCAGCATTTT. Its translation: CSVTQGVTQPQHF.

In this sample, this clonotype turned up a few times. CDR3 amino acids: CASRKTGTPGQGEQFF. The DNA for the CDR3 is TGCGCCAGCAGGAAAACCGGCACCCCGGGCCAGGGTGAGCAGTTCTTC. V usage is TRBV5-1 and J usage is TRBJ2-1; tentative D call: TRBD1 (5 bases). V lost 5 bases and J lost 9, with 24 bases in between. Germline CDR1 SGHRS, CDR2 YFSETQ. This CDR3 is 16 amino acids long.

This clonotype occurred many times. CDR3 residues: CSVVGQGRHEQYF. Here the CDR3 DNA reads TGCAGCGTTGTGGGACAGGGTAGGCACGAGCAGTACTTC. V and J are TRBV29-1 and TRBJ2-7, with 9 bases matching TRBD1. Germline V gene sequence: CDR1 SQVTM, CDR2 ANQGSEA. The CDR3 sequence is 13 residues long. The V gene end was trimmed by 4 bases and the J gene end by 5 bases; junction bases not matched to a gene: 6.

This clonotype was picked up a small number of times. J is TRBJ1-4 and V is TRBV29-1; D not certain. The V gene's germline CDR1 is SQVTM and CDR2 ANQGSEA. This CDR3 is built from 14 residues. V was clipped by 0 bases and J by 8 bases, with 13 bases between them. CDR3 in DNA: TGCAGCGTTGAAGATCTGGAAGTGGGGGAAAAACTGTTTTTT. This gives the protein CSVEDLEVGEKLFF.

CDR3 sequence: CASSLERVRQFF. Here the CDR3 DNA reads TGCGCCAGCAGCTTGGAGCGAGTACGGCAGTTCTTC. The chain recombines TRBV5-1 with TRBJ2-1; D remains unclear. Germline V gives CDR1 SGHRS, CDR2 YFSETQ. Trimming shortened V by 0 bases and J by 12 bases, and 10 bases separated the two germline ends. The CDR3 consists of 12 residues.

Comments on this clonotype: A read error may account for a junction end that differs from germline. The chain couples TRBV10-2 to TRBJ1-4, with D possibly TRBD1 on 5 matching bases. CDR1 and CDR2 from the germline V gene are WSHSY and SAAADI. The CDR3 loop spans 14 amino acids. CDR3 region: CASRAPRTNEKLFF. DNA for the CDR3: TGTGCCAGCAGGGCCCCTCGAACTAATGAAAAACTGTTTTTT.

The J gene is TRBJ2-3, the V gene TRBV9; 8 bases agree with TRBD1. Trimming removed 4 bases from V and 4 bases from J; junction bases left unmatched: 20. The germline V gene encodes CDR1 SGDLS and CDR2 YYNGEE. The CDR3 spans 19 residues. Here the CDR3 reads CASSPQRHPGTGRPDTQYF. The DNA for the CDR3 is TGTGCCAGCAGCCCTCAGCGGCACCCCGGGACAGGAAGACCAGATACGCAGTATTTT. Looking up the rest from reference TRBV9 and TRBJ2-3 gives the full variable domain: DSGVTQTPKHLITATGQRVTLRCSPRSGDLSVYWYQQSLDQGLQFLIQYYNGEERAKGNILERFSAQQFPDLHSELNLSSLELGDSALYFCASSPQRHPGTGRPDTQYFGPGTRLTVL.

This clonotype appeared a few times. This chain links TRBV27 with TRBJ2-4; D is unclear. The CDR3 extends over 14 amino acids. The germline V gene has CDR1 MNHEY and CDR2 SMNVEV (reference sequence). Trimming pared 4 bases from V and 9 bases from J, leaving 16 bases between. In nucleotides, the CDR3 is TGTGCCAGCAGTTCTAATCTCAGGTTTGGCATTCAGTACTTC. Protein product: CASSSNLRFGIQYF.

The chain recombines TRBV11-2 with TRBJ2-3; 13 bases match TRBD2. The CDR3 extends over 16 amino acids. From germline, CDR1 is SGHAT and CDR2 FQNNGV. Trimming took 5 bases from V and 10 from J; bases not matched to a gene: 12. The chain's CDR3 is CASSRVKLAGGLAQYF. The CDR3, as DNA: TGTGCCAGCAGCAGAGTTAAACTAGCGGGAGGGTTGGCGCAGTATTTT.

The chain couples TRBV21-1 to TRBJ2-3; the table names TRBD1, a call not compared with the DNA. TRBV21-1 is a pseudogene segment. The CDR3 runs 16 residues. The CDR3 DNA reads as TGTGCCAGCAGCAATAAGGGGGGAGCGGAGACAGATACGCAGTATTTT. It translates to CASSNKGGAETDTQYF.

As regards this clonotype: At one of its ends the junction is not consistent with the germline gene, which may arise from a read error. CDR3 nucleotide sequence: TGTCCCAGCAGCCTAACGACAGGGGAAGAGACCCAGTACTTC. This translates into CPSSLTTGEETQYF. The V and J genes are TRBV3-1 and TRBJ2-5; 8 bases agree with TRBD1. CDR1 LGHDT and CDR2 YNNKEL come from the germline V gene (reference sequence). The CDR3 contains 14 residues.

A remark on this clonotype: The junction shows a germline mismatch at one end, possibly a read error. V is TRBV19 and J is TRBJ1-6; D possibly corresponds to TRBD1 (5 bases). The CDR3 is 15 residues long. Germline V gives CDR1 LNHDA, CDR2 SQIVND (reference sequence). The CDR3 DNA reads as TGTGCCAGTACTTGGGGACTGCCCCATAATTCGCCCCTCCACTTT. Amino acids: CASTWGLPHNSPLHF.

In this sample, this clonotype turned up many times. V is TRBV2 and J is TRBJ1-2; 7 nucleotides line up with TRBD1. The CDR3 runs to 12 residues. In germline, CDR1 is SNHLY, CDR2 FYNNEI. V lost 5 bases and J lost 8; bases outside the gene matches: 5. The CDR3 protein is CASSLTGAGYTF. The CDR3 DNA is TGTGCCAGCAGTCTCACAGGGGCAGGCTACACCTTC. Based on the CDR3 plus reference TRBV2 and TRBJ1-2, the full variable domain is EPEVTQTPSHQVTQMGQEVILRCVPISNHLYFYWYRQILGQKVEFLVSFYNNEISEKSEIFDDQFSVERPDGSNFTLKIRSTKLEDSAMYFCASSLTGAGYTFGSGTRLTVV.

The chain links TRBV5-1 to TRBJ2-7; 9 bases align to TRBD1. The germline V gene has CDR1 SGHRS and CDR2 YFSETQ. Trimming removed 4 bases from V and 5 bases from J; junction bases left unmatched: 7. This CDR3 is 14 amino acids long. CDR3 residues: CASSGDRVGHEQYF. In nucleotides, the CDR3 is TGCGCCAGCAGCGGGGACAGGGTAGGCCACGAGCAGTACTTC.

The genes are TRBV5-5 and TRBJ2-6; 8 nucleotides match TRBD1. The V and J ends lost 3 bases and 0 bases, in that order; junction bases with no gene match: 5. The CDR3 contains 17 residues. Germline V CDR1 and CDR2: SGHKS, YYEKEE (reference sequence). In DNA form, the CDR3 reads TGTGCCAGCAGCTGGGGGACAGGAGTCTCTGGGGCCAACGTCCTGACTTTC. Translated: CASSWGTGVSGANVLTF.

The chain has TRBV19 and TRBJ1-4; tentative D call: TRBD1 (5 bases). The CDR3 runs 16 residues. V was shortened by 4 bases and J by 6 bases, with 18 bases between the two germline ends. Germline CDR1 and CDR2: LNHDA and SQIVND (reference sequence). The CDR3 coding sequence is TGTGCCAGTAGTACTCCCCCCGGGACGTCGGATGAAAAACTGTTTTTT. Amino acids: CASSTPPGTSDEKLFF.